These 8 T cell receptor beta chains share one sample of origin, sequenced in a study of T-cell reconstitution after alpha-beta-depleted transplantation in children. During its preparation, the TCRbeta library received unique molecular identifiers. TCRdb re-called the PCR reads through MiXCR, storing one row per CDR3 protein. In the table there are fewer than 550,000 distinct CDR3 sequences, about an eighth of which are singletons. The specimen comprised PBMCs, mostly from graft donor cells, sampled 180 days after TCRalphabeta/CD19-depleted stem cell transplant. Receptor source: a female patient aged 2 to 10 who had a stem cell transplant for aplastic anemia, so the T cells may come from the graft donor.

The chain links TRBV28 to TRBJ2-5, with D tentatively TRBD2 (6 bases). V was trimmed by 1 base and J by 5 bases, leaving 17 bases between them. Germline V gene data show CDR1 as MDHEN and CDR2 as SYDVKM. The CDR3 totals 16 residues. CDR3: CASSLSAGRAGETQYF. The CDR3 bases are TGTGCCAGCAGTTTATCTGCGGGACGGGCGGGGGAGACCCAGTACTTC. The complete variable domain, with remaining parts taken from reference TRBV28 and TRBJ2-5, reads DVKVTQSSRYLVKRTGEKVFLECVQDMDHENMFWYRQDPGLGLRLIYFSYDVKMKEKGDIPEGYSVSREKKERFSLILESASTNQTSMYLCASSLSAGRAGETQYFGPGTRLLVL.

The rearrangement links TRBV20-1 to TRBJ2-3; D gene uncertain. CDR1 and CDR2 from the germline V gene are DFQATT and SNEGSKA (reference sequence). Between the trimmed V and J ends, which lost 4 bases and 2 bases, there was a span of 10 bases. CDR3 length: 13 residues. The CDR3 reads CSATDISTDTQYF. Written as DNA, the CDR3 is TGCAGTGCTACCGATATTTCCACAGATACGCAGTATTTT.

This clonotype was recorded at least ten times. The chain combines TRBV15 with TRBJ1-1, with no clear D. Per the germline V gene, CDR1 is LNHNV and CDR2 is YYDKDF (reference sequence). The length of the CDR3 is 13 residues. V dropped 4 bases and J dropped 1 base, with 7 bases sitting between them. In nucleotides, the CDR3 is TGTGCCACCAGCAACCACAGGAACACTGAAGCTTTCTTT. Translation gives CATSNHRNTEAFF.

The gene calls are TRBV6-2 or TRBV6-3 and TRBJ1-2, with a possible D match to TRBD1 (6 bases). The germline V gene has CDR1 MNHEY and CDR2 SVGEGT. This CDR3 is 14 amino acids long. The ends were cut back, 6 bases at V and 4 bases at J, with 15 bases in the middle. DNA for the CDR3: TGTGCCAGCAGAAGAACAGGGACCGTCTATGGCTACACCTTC. Its protein product is CASRRTGTVYGYTF.

The chain joins TRBV20-1 to TRBJ2-6, with a tentative D call TRBD2 (5 bases). Germline CDR1 reads DFQATT; CDR2 reads SNEGSKA (reference sequence). The CDR3 spans 15 residues. Trimming pared 1 base from V and 0 bases from J, leaving 7 bases between. CDR3: CSARGGSSGANVLTF. Written as DNA, the CDR3 is TGCAGTGCTAGAGGAGGGAGCTCTGGGGCCAACGTCCTGACTTTC.

The sample holds a few counts of this clonotype. The chain links TRBV19 to TRBJ2-7; D is perhaps TRBD1 (5 bases). CDR1 and CDR2 from the germline V gene are LNHDA and SQIVND (reference sequence). Trimming cost V 8 bases and J 7 bases, with 12 bases left between them. The CDR3 spans 11 residues. The CDR3 DNA is TGTGCCAGTTCCAGGGATGGTGAGCAGTACTTC. This translates into CASSRDGEQYF.

This clonotype was counted only a few times. V usage is TRBV5-6 and J usage is TRBJ2-2; 8 bases map to TRBD1. This CDR3 spans 15 amino acids. J lost 2 bases, V lost 4 bases, and 4 bases had no gene match. The germline V gene encodes CDR1 SGHDT and CDR2 YYEEEE. This CDR3 reads CASSRTGKNTGELFF. CDR3 sequence (DNA): TGTGCCAGCAGCCGGACAGGGAAAAACACCGGGGAGCTGTTTTTT.

V usage is TRBV2 and J usage is TRBJ2-7, with 7 bases that match TRBD1. The CDR3 is 15 residues long. The ends lost 6 bases at V and 2 bases at J; junction bases unmatched: 10. From germline, CDR1 is SNHLY and CDR2 FYNNEI. CDR3: CASRAFGTATYEQYF. The DNA of the CDR3 is TGTGCCAGCAGAGCTTTCGGGACAGCAACCTACGAGCAGTACTTC.